Following are 25 T cell receptor beta chains from one sample sequenced in a study of identifying expanded T cells in peripheral blood. Sequenced by immunoSEQ multiplex PCR; TCRdb stores in-frame clones only, minus some. This table holds some 96,000 clones, over 70% found once. Sequencing was done on a sample of blood. These receptors all come from a person aged 18 to 70 in good health.

The chain is built from TRBV9 and TRBJ1-1; perhaps TRBD1 as D (6 bases). The CDR3 totals 15 residues. Germline assignment: CDR1 SGDLS and CDR2 YYNGEE. With 1 base removed from V and 5 bases from J, the gap between germline ends came to 15 bases. DNA for the CDR3: TGTGCCAGCAGCGTACTACAGGGTAAAGCGACTGAAGCTTTCTTT. It yields the protein CASSVLQGKATEAFF.

This chain uses TRBV18 with TRBJ2-1; maybe TRBD1 (5 bases). The CDR3 runs to 14 residues. CDR1 and CDR2 (germline): KGHSH, LQKENI. V was shortened by 0 bases and J by 6 bases, with 9 bases between the two germline ends. CDR3 loop: CASSPPGQTNEQFF. CDR3 sequence (DNA): TGTGCCAGCTCACCACCGGGGCAGACCAATGAGCAGTTCTTC.

This sequence joins TRBV6-1 and TRBJ2-1, with D perhaps assigned TRBD1 or TRBD2 (5 bases each). The CDR3 covers 14 residues. Looked up from germline, CDR1 is MNHNS and CDR2 is SASEGT. Deletions cut 10 bases from V and 2 bases from J, with 15 bases between. The CDR3 here is CATRGGLTYNEQFF. For the CDR3, the DNA is TGTGCCACCCGGGGCGGCCTTACCTACAATGAGCAGTTCTTC.

V and J are TRBV7-9 and TRBJ1-4; D not resolved. The V gene's germline CDR1 is SEHNR and CDR2 FQNEAQ (reference sequence). This CDR3 contains 13 residues. Trimming removed 2 bases at V and 8 bases at J, with 9 bases between. The CDR3 reads CASSLTGWEKLFF. In DNA form, the CDR3 reads TGTGCCAGCAGCTTAACGGGATGGGAAAAACTGTTTTTT.

The chain is built from TRBV11-3 and TRBJ2-2, with D perhaps TRBD2 (5 bases). Germline CDR1 SGHNT, CDR2 YENEEA. Trimming pared 3 bases from V and 0 bases from J, leaving 20 bases between. This CDR3 has 19 residues. CDR3 sequence reads: CASSFTTGFFGPNTGELFF. CDR3 sequence (DNA): TGTGCCAGCAGCTTCACGACGGGGTTTTTTGGCCCGAACACCGGGGAGCTGTTTTTT.

V gene TRBV7-2 combines with J gene TRBJ2-5; 10 nucleotides match TRBD2. This CDR3 is built from 16 residues. The V segment lost 3 bases and the J segment 4 bases; nucleotides outside the gene matches: 8. Germline V gives CDR1 SGHTA, CDR2 FQGNSA. CDR3 amino acids: CASSFGLAGVIETQYF. The CDR3 DNA reads as TGTGCCAGCAGCTTCGGTCTAGCGGGAGTGATAGAGACCCAGTACTTC.

The rearrangement joins TRBV19 to TRBJ1-2, with unresolved D. The ends were cut back, 5 bases at V and 2 bases at J, with 3 bases in the middle. This CDR3 is built from 11 residues. Germline V gene lookup returns CDR1 LNHDA and CDR2 SQIVND (reference sequence). The CDR3 sequence: CASSANYGYTF. The CDR3 DNA follows: TGTGCCAGTAGTGCAAACTATGGCTACACCTTC.

The chain uses TRBV5-1 and TRBJ1-4; D not certain. Germline CDR1 is SGHRS and CDR2 is YFSETQ. The V end lost 4 bases, the J end lost 9 bases, and 19 bases lay between the germline ends. The length of the CDR3 is 15 residues. Here the CDR3 DNA reads TGCGCCAGCAGCGTGACAATTGGGTCGGAAAAAAAACTGTTTTTT. Amino acids: CASSVTIGSEKKLFF.

This clone was recorded once. The chain carries TRBV11-2 and TRBJ2-1; 8 bases map to TRBD1. Unmatched junction bases numbered 6, after V lost 1 base and J lost 1 base. Germline-derived CDR1 and CDR2 are SGHAT and FQNNGV. There are 17 residues in the CDR3. The CDR3 loop is CASSLVSRQGSYNEQFF. Written as DNA, the CDR3 is TGTGCCAGCAGCTTAGTGTCTCGACAGGGGTCCTACAATGAGCAGTTCTTC.

V gene TRBV11-3 combines with J gene TRBJ1-1; 8 nucleotides match TRBD1. Germline assignment: CDR1 SGHNT and CDR2 YENEEA. Germline trimming cut 4 bases from V and 5 bases from J; bases unmatched to any gene: 6. The CDR3 contains 14 residues. The CDR3 sequence: CASSYRGKGTEAFF. The DNA for the CDR3 is TGTGCCAGCAGCTACAGGGGGAAGGGAACTGAAGCTTTCTTT.

The chain joins TRBV6-5 to TRBJ1-1, with D hard to call. The germline CDR1 and CDR2 sequences are MNHEY and SVGAGI. The ends were cut back, 7 bases at V and 6 bases at J, with 9 bases in the middle. The CDR3 loop spans 11 amino acids. CDR3 amino acids: CASTGFAEAFF. The CDR3 DNA follows: TGTGCCAGCACCGGATTTGCTGAAGCTTTCTTT.

V usage is TRBV5-1 and J usage is TRBJ1-2, with TRBD1 as a possible D gene (6 bases). Germline loops: CDR1 SGHRS, CDR2 YFSETQ. CDR3 length: 17 residues. V was pared by 3 bases and J by 3 bases, with 21 bases between. CDR3 in DNA: TGCGCCAGCAGCTCTGGACAGTTAGAGGGATATGACTATGGCTACACCTTC. This translates into CASSSGQLEGYDYGYTF. The full variable domain, completed using reference TRBV5-1 and TRBJ1-2, is KAGVTQTPRYLIKTRGQQVTLSCSPISGHRSVSWYQQTPGQGLQFLFEYFSETQRNKGNFPGRFSGRQFSNSRSEMNVSTLELGDSALYLCASSSGQLEGYDYGYTFGSGTRLTVV.

The rearrangement links TRBV7-2 to TRBJ1-1, with a possible D match to TRBD1 (5 bases). The germline V gene encodes CDR1 SGHTA and CDR2 FQGNSA. Between the trimmed V and J ends, which lost 6 bases and 4 bases, there was a span of 15 bases. The CDR3 is made up of 14 amino acids. The CDR3 here is CASRLQQGGTEAFF. The CDR3 DNA reads as TGTGCCAGCAGACTTCAGCAGGGTGGCACTGAAGCTTTCTTT.

The rearrangement links TRBV27 to TRBJ1-4; D is ambiguous. Germline CDR1 and CDR2: MNHEY and SMNVEV (reference sequence). V lost 6 bases and J 3 bases, leaving 11 bases between the germline ends. The CDR3 runs 14 residues. CDR3 sequence (DNA): TGTGCCAGCAGGAGCGGTGGGGCTAATGAAAAACTGTTTTTT. Translated: CASRSGGANEKLFF.

The chain employs TRBV19 and TRBJ2-1; D tentatively fits TRBD1 or TRBD2 (6 bases each). The CDR3 is 17 residues long. Germline lookup yields CDR1 LNHDA and CDR2 SQIVND (reference sequence). V was pared by 3 bases and J by 7 bases, with 22 bases between. The chain's CDR3 is CASSISRAEGGWNEQFF. The CDR3 bases are TGTGCCAGTAGTATCAGTCGTGCGGAGGGGGGTTGGAATGAGCAGTTCTTC.

The V and J genes are TRBV9 and TRBJ2-6, with TRBD1 matching 7 bases. The germline V gene has CDR1 SGDLS and CDR2 YYNGEE. With V trimmed by 0 bases and J by 0 bases, 6 bases remained unmatched. The CDR3 totals 18 residues. The CDR3 protein is CASSVVSAGGSGANVLTF. The CDR3, as DNA: TGTGCCAGCAGCGTAGTTTCTGCAGGGGGCTCTGGGGCCAACGTCCTGACTTTC. Using reference TRBV9 and TRBJ2-6 for the parts outside the CDR3, the full variable domain is DSGVTQTPKHLITATGQRVTLRCSPRSGDLSVYWYQQSLDQGLQFLIQYYNGEERAKGNILERFSAQQFPDLHSELNLSSLELGDSALYFCASSVVSAGGSGANVLTFGAGSRLTVL.

The chain recombines TRBV5-4 with TRBJ2-3; TRBD1 matches at 7 bases. The CDR3 extends over 13 amino acids. Germline V lookup: CDR1 SGHNT, CDR2 YYREEE (reference sequence). With 4 bases clipped from V and 11 bases from J, the junction kept 10 bases outside the gene matches. CDR3 coding DNA: TGTGCCAGCAGCGCCGGACAGGCAGAGTGGCAGTATTTT. Protein sequence: CASSAGQAEWQYF.

The count of this clone is one. This chain links TRBV4-1 with TRBJ1-2, with TRBD1 as a possible D gene (5 bases). V dropped 4 bases and J dropped 2 bases, with 8 bases sitting between them. Germline V gene data show CDR1 as MGHRA and CDR2 as YSYEKL. The CDR3 extends over 13 amino acids. CDR3 nucleotide sequence: TGCGCCAGCAGCCGACCAGGGAACTATGGCTACACCTTC. Translated: CASSRPGNYGYTF.

The sample holds one count of this clone. The chain employs TRBV6-5 and TRBJ1-1; possibly TRBD1 for D (6 bases). Trimming took 8 bases from V and 0 from J, leaving 16 bases between them. CDR1 MNHEY and CDR2 SVGAGI come from the germline V gene. The CDR3 totals 15 residues. The CDR3 DNA follows: TGTGCCAGCGTCCCACCCAGGGGCCTGAACACTGAAGCTTTCTTT. This gives the protein CASVPPRGLNTEAFF.

The chain employs TRBV11-1 and TRBJ2-3; no clear D. CDR3 length: 15 amino acids. Trimming cost V 5 bases and J 13 bases, with 25 bases left between them. Germline CDR1 is SGHAT and CDR2 is FQDESV (reference sequence). CDR3 sequence (DNA): TGTGCCAGCAGCCCAGGAAAAGGAGCATCCGTCCTGGAGTATTTT. Its protein is CASSPGKGASVLEYF.

This clone is a singleton in its sample. V and J are TRBV11-2 and TRBJ2-5; unclear D gene. The germline CDR1 and CDR2 sequences are SGHAT and FQNNGV. The length of the CDR3 is 15 residues. V lost 0 bases to trimming and J lost 7 bases, with 15 bases between them. CDR3 residues: CASSLDNGRLGTQYF. CDR3 DNA: TGTGCCAGCAGCTTAGACAATGGACGTTTAGGGACCCAGTACTTC.

The V call is TRBV2, the J call TRBJ2-3, with 8 bases matching TRBD1. Looked up from germline, CDR1 is SNHLY and CDR2 is FYNNEI. After removal of 6 bases from V and 1 base from J, the junction contained 6 bases not matched to a gene. The CDR3 is made up of 15 amino acids. CDR3 protein: CASRLGQGGTDTQYF. In DNA form, the CDR3 reads TGTGCCAGCAGGCTCGGACAGGGAGGCACAGATACGCAGTATTTT. Full variable domain (remainder filled in from reference TRBV2 and TRBJ2-3): EPEVTQTPSHQVTQMGQEVILRCVPISNHLYFYWYRQILGQKVEFLVSFYNNEISEKSEIFDDQFSVERPDGSNFTLKIRSTKLEDSAMYFCASRLGQGGTDTQYFGPGTRLTVL.

The chain has TRBV14 and TRBJ1-2, with TRBD1 matching over 9 bases. Germline V CDR1 and CDR2: SGHDN, FVKESK. The CDR3 is 15 amino acids. After removal of 1 base from V and 3 bases from J, the junction contained 3 bases not matched to a gene. Here the CDR3 DNA reads TGTGCCAGCAGCCAAGCTTACAGGGGGCACTATGGCTACACCTTC. This encodes CASSQAYRGHYGYTF.

J is TRBJ1-4 and V is TRBV5-1; perhaps TRBD1 as D (5 bases). V lost 6 bases to trimming and J lost 11 bases, with 20 bases between them. The V gene's germline CDR1 is SGHRS and CDR2 YFSETQ. The CDR3 consists of 14 residues. This chain's CDR3 is CASTQGQRLGKLFF. Here the CDR3 DNA reads TGCGCCAGCACTCAGGGCCAACGACTAGGGAAACTGTTTTTT.

V and J are TRBV4-1 and TRBJ2-2; 9 bases are shared with TRBD2. Germline V gene data show CDR1 as MGHRA and CDR2 as YSYEKL. Germline trimming cut 0 bases from V and 8 bases from J; bases unmatched to any gene: 13. This CDR3 spans 18 amino acids. CDR3 coding DNA: TGCGCCAGCAGCCAAGAGGGGCTAGCGGGATATGGTCCGGGGGAGCTGTTTTTT. Its protein is CASSQEGLAGYGPGELFF.